A single sample gave rise to the 13 T cell receptor beta chains below, sequenced in a study of cytomegalovirus exposure and HLA in healthy donors. Use of 60 Vbeta and 13 Jbeta primers characterized the PCR. Produced via immunoSEQ multiplex PCR; TCRdb's table is partial and in-frame only. In the table there are some 180,000 clones, roughly 82% of which are singletons. Sequenced sample: PBMCs. The receptors originated from a man aged 35 to 55 in good health and CMV-seronegative.

In regard to this clone: The sample has other DNA sequences that encode this CDR3 too. The chain has TRBV6-5 and TRBJ2-7; no clear D gene. The CDR3 loop spans 14 amino acids. V dropped 2 bases and J dropped 2 bases, with 10 bases sitting between them. Germline CDR1 MNHEY, CDR2 SVGAGI. This CDR3 is CASSYRSGAYEQYF. DNA of the CDR3: TGTGCCAGCAGTTACCGTTCAGGTGCCTACGAGCAGTACTTC.

This clone was counted between two and nine times. The gene calls are TRBV6-5 and TRBJ2-7; TRBD2 is a possible D gene (6 bases). V was pared by 1 base and J by 1 base, with 8 bases between. Germline V gives CDR1 MNHEY, CDR2 SVGAGI. There are 14 residues in the CDR3. DNA for the CDR3: TGTGCCAGCAGTTACTTCGCGGGGTCCTACGAGCAGTACTTC. Amino acid sequence: CASSYFAGSYEQYF.

The V call is TRBV28, the J call TRBJ2-7; D might be TRBD1 (5 bases). The CDR3 runs to 13 residues. The V gene's germline CDR1 is MDHEN and CDR2 SYDVKM. Deletions cut 7 bases from V and 0 bases from J, with 10 bases between. Here the CDR3 reads CASINTGSYEQYF. CDR3 coding DNA: TGTGCCAGCATTAATACAGGCTCCTACGAGCAGTACTTC.

This clone came up once. The chain recombines TRBV5-1 with TRBJ1-4; 7 nucleotides line up with TRBD1. This CDR3 region has 15 residues. Trimming at V came to 3 bases and at J to 8 bases, leaving 10 bases not matched to a gene. The germline CDR1 and CDR2 sequences are SGHRS and YFSETQ. The CDR3: CASSWDSSRGEKLFF. CDR3 nucleotides: TGCGCCAGCAGCTGGGACAGCTCTAGGGGGGAAAAACTGTTTTTT.

This rearrangement joins TRBV5-4 to TRBJ1-1; maybe TRBD1 (6 bases). The CDR3 totals 15 residues. V was cut by 2 bases and J by 0 bases, with 11 bases left in between. Germline CDR1 is SGHNT and CDR2 is YYREEE (reference sequence). Here the CDR3 DNA reads TGTGCCAGCAGCTTTAGCGGGACATTGAACACTGAAGCTTTCTTT. This encodes CASSFSGTLNTEAFF.

The V gene is TRBV30, the J gene TRBJ1-4, with 9 bases lining up with TRBD1. The CDR3 consists of 11 residues. The junction had 3 bases not matched to a gene; V was cut back by 5 bases and J by 11 bases. The germline V gene encodes CDR1 GTSNPN and CDR2 SVGIG (reference sequence). CDR3: CAWGTGQKLFF. The CDR3 DNA reads as TGTGCCTGGGGGACAGGGCAGAAACTGTTTTTT. The complete variable domain, with remaining parts taken from reference TRBV30 and TRBJ1-4, reads SQTIHQWPATLVQPVGSPLSLECTVEGTSNPNLYWYRQAAGRGLQLLFYSVGIGQISSEVPQNLSASRPQDRQFILSSKKLLLSDSGFYLCAWGTGQKLFFGSGTQLSVL.

This rearrangement joins TRBV2 to TRBJ2-1; 10 nucleotides line up with TRBD1. Germline CDR1 and CDR2: SNHLY and FYNNEI. J lost 8 bases, V lost 8 bases, and 9 bases had no gene match. There are 14 residues in the CDR3. The CDR3 spells CASRPGQGWHEQFF. The CDR3 coding sequence is TGTGCCAGCCGGCCGGGACAGGGGTGGCATGAGCAGTTCTTC.

The chain recombines TRBV6-6 with TRBJ2-7; TRBD2 is a possible D gene (5 bases). CDR1 and CDR2 from the germline V gene are MNHNY and SVGAGI (reference sequence). CDR3 length: 12 residues. V lost 7 bases and J 3 bases, leaving 10 bases between the germline ends. For the CDR3, the DNA is TGTGCCAGCACTCGGGGTAGCTACGAGCAGTACTTC. Amino acid sequence: CASTRGSYEQYF.

The rearrangement links TRBV7-2 to TRBJ2-1; a possible D gene is TRBD1 (5 bases). Trimming stripped 1 base from V and 8 bases from J, with 15 bases between. The CDR3 runs 15 residues. Germline V CDR1 and CDR2: SGHTA, FQGNSA. This CDR3 is CASSLDGRVVDEQFF. CDR3 coding DNA: TGTGCCAGCAGCTTAGACGGCAGGGTAGTCGATGAGCAGTTCTTC. Variable domain in full (rest from reference TRBV7-2 and TRBJ2-1): GAGVSQSPSNKVTEKGKDVELRCDPISGHTALYWYRQSLGQGLEFLIYFQGNSAPDKSGLPSDRFSAERTGGSVSTLTIQRTQQEDSAVYLCASSLDGRVVDEQFFGPGTRLTVL.

This chain connects TRBV28 to TRBJ2-5; 8 bases match TRBD1. This CDR3 is 16 amino acids long. The germline V gene has CDR1 MDHEN and CDR2 SYDVKM. Losses at the gene ends were 5 bases for V and 5 bases for J; bases not matched to a gene: 13. The CDR3 protein is CASSPGQGLPPETQYF. As DNA, the CDR3 is TGTGCCAGCAGTCCAGGACAGGGTCTTCCTCCCGAGACCCAGTACTTC.

The genes are TRBV28 and TRBJ1-5, with TRBD1 as a possible D gene (6 bases). The CDR3 runs 17 residues. Trimming took 1 base from V and 1 from J, leaving 14 bases between them. CDR1 MDHEN and CDR2 SYDVKM come from the germline V gene. The CDR3 loop is CASSLSYNRASNQPQHF. For the CDR3, the DNA is TGTGCCAGCAGTTTATCCTACAACAGGGCCAGCAATCAGCCCCAGCATTTT.

The chain combines TRBV2 with TRBJ2-2; possible D gene TRBD2, 6 bases. V lost 5 bases to trimming and J lost 5 bases, with 12 bases between them. Germline lookup yields CDR1 SNHLY and CDR2 FYNNEI. This CDR3 has 14 amino acids. As DNA, the CDR3 is TGTGCCAGCAGTATCCGGGCGGGAACCGGGGAGCTGTTTTTT. It codes for CASSIRAGTGELFF.

V and J are TRBV20-1 and TRBJ2-3; no firm D call. The V gene's germline CDR1 is DFQATT and CDR2 SNEGSKA (reference sequence). Trimming cost V 2 bases and J 4 bases, with 4 bases left between them. This CDR3 has 11 amino acids. In nucleotides, the CDR3 is TGCAGTGCTAGACTGTCAGATACGCAGTATTTT. This gives the protein CSARLSDTQYF.